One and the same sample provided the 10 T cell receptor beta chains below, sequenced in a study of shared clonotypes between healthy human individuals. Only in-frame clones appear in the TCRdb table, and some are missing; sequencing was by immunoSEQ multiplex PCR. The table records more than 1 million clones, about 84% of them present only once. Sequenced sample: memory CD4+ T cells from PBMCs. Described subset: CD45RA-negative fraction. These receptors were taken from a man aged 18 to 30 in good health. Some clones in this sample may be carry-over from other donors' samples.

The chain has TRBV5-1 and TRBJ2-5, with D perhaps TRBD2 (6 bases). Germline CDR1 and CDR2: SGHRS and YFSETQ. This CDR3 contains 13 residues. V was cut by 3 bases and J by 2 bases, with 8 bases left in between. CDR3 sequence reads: CASSWTIQETQYF. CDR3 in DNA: TGCGCCAGCAGCTGGACTATACAAGAGACCCAGTACTTC.

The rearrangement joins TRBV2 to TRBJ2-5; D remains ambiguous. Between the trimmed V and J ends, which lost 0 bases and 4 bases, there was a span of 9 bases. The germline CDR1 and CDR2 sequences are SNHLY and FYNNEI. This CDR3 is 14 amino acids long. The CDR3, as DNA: TGTGCCAGCAGTGAAGCGCGGATCCCAGAGACCCAGTACTTC. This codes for CASSEARIPETQYF.

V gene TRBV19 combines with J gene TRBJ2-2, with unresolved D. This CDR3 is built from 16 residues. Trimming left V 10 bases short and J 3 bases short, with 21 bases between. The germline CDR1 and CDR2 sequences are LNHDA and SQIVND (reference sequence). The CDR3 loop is CATSSGRAPDTGELFF. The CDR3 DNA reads TGTGCCACCTCATCTGGCCGGGCCCCGGACACCGGGGAGCTGTTTTTT.

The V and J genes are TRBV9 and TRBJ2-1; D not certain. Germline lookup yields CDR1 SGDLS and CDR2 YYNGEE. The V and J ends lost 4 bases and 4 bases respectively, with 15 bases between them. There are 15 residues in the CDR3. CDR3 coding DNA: TGTGCCAGCAGCTTCGACCCTACCCGGTACAATGAGCAGTTCTTC. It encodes CASSFDPTRYNEQFF.

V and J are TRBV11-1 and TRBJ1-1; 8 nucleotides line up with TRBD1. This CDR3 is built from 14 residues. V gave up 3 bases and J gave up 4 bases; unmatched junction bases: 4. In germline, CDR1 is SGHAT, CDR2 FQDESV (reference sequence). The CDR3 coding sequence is TGTGCCAGCAGCTTCCGAACAGGGGGCACTGAAGCTTTCTTT. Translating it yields CASSFRTGGTEAFF.

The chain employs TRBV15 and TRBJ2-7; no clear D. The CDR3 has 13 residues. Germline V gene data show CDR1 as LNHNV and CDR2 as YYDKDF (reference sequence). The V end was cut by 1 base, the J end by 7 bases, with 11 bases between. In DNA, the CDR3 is TGTGCCACCAGCAGAGCGACGGTGGGGGAGCAGTACTTC. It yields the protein CATSRATVGEQYF.

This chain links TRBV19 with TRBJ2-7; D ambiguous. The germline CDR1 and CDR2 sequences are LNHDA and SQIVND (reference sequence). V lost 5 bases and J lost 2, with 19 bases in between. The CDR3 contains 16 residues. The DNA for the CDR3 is TGTGCCAGTAGTCCCTACAGTAGTCAAATTCCCTACGAGCAGTACTTC. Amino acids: CASSPYSSQIPYEQYF.

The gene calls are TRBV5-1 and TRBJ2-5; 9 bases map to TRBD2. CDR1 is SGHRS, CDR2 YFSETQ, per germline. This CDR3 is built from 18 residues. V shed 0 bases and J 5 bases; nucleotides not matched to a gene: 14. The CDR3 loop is CASSLGAAGGVTRETQYF. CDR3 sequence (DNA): TGCGCCAGCAGCTTGGGGGCAGCGGGAGGTGTAACTCGGGAGACCCAGTACTTC.

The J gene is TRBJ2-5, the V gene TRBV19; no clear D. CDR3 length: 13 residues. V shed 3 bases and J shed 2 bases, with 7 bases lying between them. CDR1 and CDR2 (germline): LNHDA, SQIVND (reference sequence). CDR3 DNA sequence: TGTGCCAGTAGTATGTCTCTACAAGAGACCCAGTACTTC. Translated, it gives CASSMSLQETQYF.

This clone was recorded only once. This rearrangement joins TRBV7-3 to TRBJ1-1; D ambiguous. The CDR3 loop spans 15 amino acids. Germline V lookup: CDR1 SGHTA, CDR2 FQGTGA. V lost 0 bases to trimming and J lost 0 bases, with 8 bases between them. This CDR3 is CASSLTHGMNTEAFF. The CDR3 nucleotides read TGTGCCAGCAGCTTAACCCACGGAATGAACACTGAAGCTTTCTTT.